Listed below are T cell receptor beta chains from one sample, sequenced in a study of T cell changes during pregnancy in multiple sclerosis. This table comes from immunoSEQ multiplex PCR, and its TCRdb copy is limited to in-frame clones, with some not included. This sample has tens of thousands of clones, with about nine tenths found just once. The sample in question was CD4+ T cells from peripheral blood mononuclear cells, obtained in the first trimester of pregnancy. The receptors here all came from a female donor with multiple sclerosis, enrolled in a pregnancy study. CDR3s include the opening cysteine and the closing phenylalanine or tryptophan. Each record gives: V gene, CDR3 protein.

>TRBV2
CASHTGMEGYTF
>TRBV28
CASSLSPQVFTGELFF
>TRBV9
CASSALQGAGEQFF
>TRBV28
CASSLILSNTNSGNTIYF
>TRBV7-2
CASSLGVGTAYEQYF
>TRBV6-5
CASSYSQGFSGNTIYF
>TRBV28
CASNGIPRVVELFF
>TRBV28
CASSLGGVAGNYNEQFF
>TRBV5-1
CASRVDPNEQFF
>TRBV19
CASSMSRWDEQFF
>TRBV11-1
CASRLQGYTGELFF
>TRBV7-9
CASSLSSGDTQYF
>TRBV7-2
CASSFQRDNEQYF
>TRBV7-9
CASVSTGGNEQFF
>TRBV6-1
CASSEQGQYGYTF
>TRBV7-9
CASSSSGGVNIQYF
>TRBV7-3
CASSLGVGAYNEQFF
>TRBV5-1
CASSTGLAGGPELETQYF
>TRBV6-5
CASSGASGGNGELFF
>TRBV4-3
CASSQQAYSNQPQHF
>TRBV5-1
CASSWGGQKFGEQYF
>TRBV29-1
CSVLREYQETQYF
>TRBV18
CASSPPRGLLIYGYTF
>TRBV5-4
CASSSRDRGAGELFF
>TRBV11-3
CASSLQQGEGYYGYTF
>TRBV14
CASSPAGAYNEQFF
>TRBV2
CASSASGGTDTQYF
>TRBV4-1
CASSQERVSGNEQFF
>TRBV5-4
CASSLAATGGEEQYF
>TRBV9
CASQRAGDNSPLHF
>TRBV6-1
CASSRDSSGYTF
>TRBV7-3
CASSQQQGNIQYF
>TRBV5-8
CASSLDIRGDEQYF
>TRBV4-1
CASSDAVRGGPKNIQYF
>TRBV11-2
CASSFGGATNEKLFF
>TRBV11-3
CASSDWRQGYEQYF
>TRBV29-1
CSGEGDYGYTF
>TRBV2
CASRLAGVTDTQYF
>TRBV7-2
CASSRLGTSDRQYF
>TRBV27
CASSQVGTSLETQYF
>TRBV6-6
CASREREQGSYEQYF